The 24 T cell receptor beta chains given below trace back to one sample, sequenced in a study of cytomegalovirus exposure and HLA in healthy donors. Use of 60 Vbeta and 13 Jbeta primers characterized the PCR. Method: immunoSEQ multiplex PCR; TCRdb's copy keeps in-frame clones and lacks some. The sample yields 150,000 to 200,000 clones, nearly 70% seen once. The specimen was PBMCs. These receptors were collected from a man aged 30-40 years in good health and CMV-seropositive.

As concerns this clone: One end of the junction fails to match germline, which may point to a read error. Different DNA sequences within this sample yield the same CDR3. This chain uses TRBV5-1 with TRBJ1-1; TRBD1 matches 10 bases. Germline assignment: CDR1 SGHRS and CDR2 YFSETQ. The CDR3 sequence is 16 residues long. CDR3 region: CASSWGDRGTTTEAFF. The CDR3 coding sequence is TGCGCTAGCAGCTGGGGGGACAGGGGAACCACCACTGAAGCTTTCTTT.

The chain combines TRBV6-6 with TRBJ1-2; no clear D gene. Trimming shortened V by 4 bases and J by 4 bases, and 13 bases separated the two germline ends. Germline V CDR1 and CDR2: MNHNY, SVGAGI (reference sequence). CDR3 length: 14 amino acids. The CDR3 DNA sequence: TGTGCCAGCAGTTTACTTCAGGATTTCTATGGCTACACCTTC. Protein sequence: CASSLLQDFYGYTF.

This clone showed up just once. The chain's CDR3 is CASTGQAIGGANVLTF. The CDR3 coding sequence is TGCGCCAGCACGGGACAGGCCATTGGTGGGGCCAACGTCCTGACTTTC. J is TRBJ2-6 and V is TRBV5-1; 8 nucleotides match TRBD1. The CDR3 spans 16 residues. Germline loops: CDR1 SGHRS, CDR2 YFSETQ. V dropped 6 bases and J dropped 3; count of bases not matched to a gene: 8.

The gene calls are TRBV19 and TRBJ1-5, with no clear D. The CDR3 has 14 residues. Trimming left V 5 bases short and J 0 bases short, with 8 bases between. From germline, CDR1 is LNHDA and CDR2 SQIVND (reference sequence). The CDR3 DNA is TGTGCCAGTAGTGGCGGTGATAGCAATCAGCCCCAGCATTTT. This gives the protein CASSGGDSNQPQHF.

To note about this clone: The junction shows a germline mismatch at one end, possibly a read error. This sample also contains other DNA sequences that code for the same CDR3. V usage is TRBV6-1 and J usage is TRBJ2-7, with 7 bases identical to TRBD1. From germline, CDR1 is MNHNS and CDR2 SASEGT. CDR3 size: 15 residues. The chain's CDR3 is CASSEEQGMNLEQYF. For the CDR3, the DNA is TGCGCCAGCAGTGAGGAACAGGGGATGAACCTCGAGCAGTACTTC.

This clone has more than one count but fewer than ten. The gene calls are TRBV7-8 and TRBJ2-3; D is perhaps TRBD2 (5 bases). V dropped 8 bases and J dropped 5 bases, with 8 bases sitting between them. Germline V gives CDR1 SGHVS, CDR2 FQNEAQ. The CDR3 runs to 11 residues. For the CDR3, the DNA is TGTGCCAGCCGGGGAAGAGATACGCAGTATTTT. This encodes CASRGRDTQYF.

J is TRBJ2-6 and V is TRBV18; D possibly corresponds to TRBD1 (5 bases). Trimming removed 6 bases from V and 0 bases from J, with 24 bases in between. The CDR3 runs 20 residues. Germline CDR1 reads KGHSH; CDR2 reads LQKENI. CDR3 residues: CASSPTVFRTSSSGANVLTF. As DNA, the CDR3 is TGTGCCAGCTCCCCCACCGTCTTCCGGACATCGAGCTCTGGGGCCAACGTCCTGACTTTC.

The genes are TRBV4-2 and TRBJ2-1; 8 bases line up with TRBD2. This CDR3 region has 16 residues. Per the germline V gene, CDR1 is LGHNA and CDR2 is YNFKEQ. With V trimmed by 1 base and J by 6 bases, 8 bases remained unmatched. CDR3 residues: CASSQGAGLGANEQFF. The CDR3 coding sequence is TGTGCCAGCAGCCAAGGGGCGGGACTAGGAGCCAATGAGCAGTTCTTC.

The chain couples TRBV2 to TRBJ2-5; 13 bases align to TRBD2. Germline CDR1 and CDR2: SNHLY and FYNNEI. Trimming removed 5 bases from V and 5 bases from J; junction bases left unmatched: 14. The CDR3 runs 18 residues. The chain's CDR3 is CASSFFTPGLAGFETQYF. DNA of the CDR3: TGTGCCAGCAGTTTCTTTACCCCGGGACTAGCGGGATTTGAGACCCAGTACTTC.

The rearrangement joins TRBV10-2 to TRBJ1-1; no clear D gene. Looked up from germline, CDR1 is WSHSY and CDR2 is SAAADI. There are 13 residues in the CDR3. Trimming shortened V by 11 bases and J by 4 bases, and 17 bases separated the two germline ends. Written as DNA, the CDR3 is TGCGCCTCCGCGGAGGGAGGGTCCACTGAAGCTTTCTTT. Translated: CASAEGGSTEAFF.

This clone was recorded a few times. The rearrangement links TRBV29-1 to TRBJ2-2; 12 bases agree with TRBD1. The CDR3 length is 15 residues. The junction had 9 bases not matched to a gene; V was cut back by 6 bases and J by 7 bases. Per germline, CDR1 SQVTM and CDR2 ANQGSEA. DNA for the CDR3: TGCAGCGTAAATACCGGGACAGGGGGCTTCGGGGAGCTGTTTTTT. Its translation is CSVNTGTGGFGELFF.

CDR3 region: CASRKQWTSTDTQYF. As DNA, the CDR3 is TGTGCCAGCAGAAAACAGTGGACTAGCACAGATACGCAGTATTTT. This chain uses TRBV6-5 with TRBJ2-3; tentatively, D is TRBD2 (5 bases). V lost 6 bases to trimming and J lost 0 bases, with 13 bases between them. The CDR3 is made up of 15 amino acids. Looked up from germline, CDR1 is MNHEY and CDR2 is SVGAGI.

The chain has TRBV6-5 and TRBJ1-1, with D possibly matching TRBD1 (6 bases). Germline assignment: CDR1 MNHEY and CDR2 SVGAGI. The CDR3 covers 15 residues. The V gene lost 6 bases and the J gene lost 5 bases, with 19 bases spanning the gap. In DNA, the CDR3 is TGTGCCAGCAGCTATACCGGGACACCAGGGACTGAAGCTTTCTTT. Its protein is CASSYTGTPGTEAFF.

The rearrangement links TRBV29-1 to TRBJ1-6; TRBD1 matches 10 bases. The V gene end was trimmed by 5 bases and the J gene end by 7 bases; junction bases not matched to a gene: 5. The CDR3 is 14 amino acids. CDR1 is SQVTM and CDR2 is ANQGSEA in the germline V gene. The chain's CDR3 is CSVRQGAQNSPLHF. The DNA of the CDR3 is TGCAGCGTTAGACAGGGGGCACAGAATTCACCCCTCCACTTT. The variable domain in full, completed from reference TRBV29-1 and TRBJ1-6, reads SAVISQKPSRDICQRGTSLTIQCQVDSQVTMMFWYRQQPGQSLTLIATANQGSEATYESGFVIDKFPISRPNLTFSTLTVSNMSPEDSSIYLCSVRQGAQNSPLHFGNGTRLTVT.

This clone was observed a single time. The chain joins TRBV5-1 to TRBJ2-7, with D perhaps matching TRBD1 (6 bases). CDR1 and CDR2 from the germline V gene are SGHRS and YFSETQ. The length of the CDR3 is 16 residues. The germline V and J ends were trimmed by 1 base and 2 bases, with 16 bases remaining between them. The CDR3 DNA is TGCGCCAGCAGCTTGAACTCGGGCAGGGGCCCCTACGAGCAGTACTTC. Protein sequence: CASSLNSGRGPYEQYF.

The CDR3 reads CAISEGDRGRPDTQYF. The CDR3 DNA sequence: TGTGCCATCAGTGAAGGGGACAGGGGGCGCCCAGATACGCAGTATTTT. The gene calls are TRBV10-3 and TRBJ2-3; 12 bases line up with TRBD1. V shed 3 bases and J 4 bases; nucleotides not matched to a gene: 5. Germline loops: CDR1 ENHRY, CDR2 SYGVKD. This CDR3 comprises 16 residues.

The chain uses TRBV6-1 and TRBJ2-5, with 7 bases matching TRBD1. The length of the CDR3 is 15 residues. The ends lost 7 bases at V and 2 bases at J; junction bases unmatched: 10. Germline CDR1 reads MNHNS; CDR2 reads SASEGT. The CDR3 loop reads CASNPGTEAQETQYF. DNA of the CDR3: TGTGCCAGCAACCCCGGGACAGAAGCACAAGAGACCCAGTACTTC.

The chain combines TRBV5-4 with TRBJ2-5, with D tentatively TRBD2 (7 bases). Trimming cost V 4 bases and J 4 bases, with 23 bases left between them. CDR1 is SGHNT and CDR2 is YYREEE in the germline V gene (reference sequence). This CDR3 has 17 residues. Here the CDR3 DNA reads TGTGCCAGCAGCCGGGGGGCGGGAGCGGATCGAGGAGAGACCCAGTACTTC. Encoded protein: CASSRGAGADRGETQYF.

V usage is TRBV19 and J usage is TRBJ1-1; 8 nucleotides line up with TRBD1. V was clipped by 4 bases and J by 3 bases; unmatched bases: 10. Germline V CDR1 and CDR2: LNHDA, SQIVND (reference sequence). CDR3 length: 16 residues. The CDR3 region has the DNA TGTGCCAGTAGTAGACCAGCCGGGACAGGAGACACTGAAGCTTTCTTT. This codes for CASSRPAGTGDTEAFF.

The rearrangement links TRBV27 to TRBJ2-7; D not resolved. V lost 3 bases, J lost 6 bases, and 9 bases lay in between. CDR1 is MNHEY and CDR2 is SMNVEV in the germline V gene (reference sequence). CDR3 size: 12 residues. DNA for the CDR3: TGTGCCAGCAGTTTTGTCGGTTCCGAGCAGTACTTC. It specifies CASSFVGSEQYF.

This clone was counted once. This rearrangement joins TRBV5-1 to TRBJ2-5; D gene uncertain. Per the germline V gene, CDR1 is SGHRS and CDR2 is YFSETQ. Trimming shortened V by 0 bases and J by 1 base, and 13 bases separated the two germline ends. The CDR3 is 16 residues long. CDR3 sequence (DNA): TGCGCCAGCAGCTTGGAATCTAGGTCGGGCCAAGAGACCCAGTACTTC. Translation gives CASSLESRSGQETQYF.

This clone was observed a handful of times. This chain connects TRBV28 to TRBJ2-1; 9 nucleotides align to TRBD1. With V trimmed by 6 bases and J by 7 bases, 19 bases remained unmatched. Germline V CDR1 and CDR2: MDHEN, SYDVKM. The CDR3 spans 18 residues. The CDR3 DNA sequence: TGTGCCAGCAGCACTTTTCGTGGTCTAGGGACAGGGTTTAATGAGCAGTTCTTC. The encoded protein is CASSTFRGLGTGFNEQFF.

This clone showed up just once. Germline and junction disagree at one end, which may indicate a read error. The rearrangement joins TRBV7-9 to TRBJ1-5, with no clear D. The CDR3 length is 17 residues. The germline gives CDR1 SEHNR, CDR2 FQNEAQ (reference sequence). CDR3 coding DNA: TGTTCCAGCAGCTTAGCGACGGGGATGTATAGCAATCAGCCCCAGCATTTT. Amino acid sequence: CSSSLATGMYSNQPQHF.

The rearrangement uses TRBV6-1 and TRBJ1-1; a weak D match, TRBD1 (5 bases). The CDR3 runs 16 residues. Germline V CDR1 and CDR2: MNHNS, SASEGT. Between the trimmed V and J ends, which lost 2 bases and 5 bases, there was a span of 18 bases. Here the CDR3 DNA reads TGTGCCAGCAGTGAAAAAGGGGTGATTCTGATGACTGAAGCTTTCTTT. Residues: CASSEKGVILMTEAFF.